This is a list of T cell receptor beta chains from one sample in a study of cytomegalovirus exposure and HLA in healthy donors. Clones were sequenced by immunoSEQ multiplex PCR, and TCRdb holds only the in-frame ones, with some missing. The profile shows 150,000 to 200,000 clones, roughly 71% of them singletons. Specimen: PBMCs. These receptors all stem from a woman between 45 and 65 years old in good health and CMV-seropositive. The CDR3 runs from the conserved cysteine through the conserved F or W. D genes are given only for firm matches. Clone size is given for some rows only: seen once, a few or many times, or a class if the clone is expanded.

cdr3_aa cdr3_nt d_call v_call clone_size j_call
CASSHGSLVNTGELFF TGTGCCAGCAGCCATGGTAGTCTTGTGAACACCGGGGAGCTGTTTTTT . TRBV7-9 once TRBJ2-2
CASSEAGVYSKETQYF TGTGCCAGCAGTGAAGCGGGGGTGTATTCAAAAGAGACCCAGTACTTC TRBD2 TRBV25-1 . TRBJ2-5
CASSLGQGGFGDTEAFF TGTGCCAGCAGCTTAGGGCAGGGGGGTTTTGGGGACACTGAAGCTTTCTTT TRBD1 TRBV11-2 few TRBJ1-1
CASRLNFGGGTEAFF TGTGCCAGCAGGCTCAACTTTGGCGGCGGCACTGAAGCTTTCTTT . TRBV2 few TRBJ1-1
CASRRQGANYGYTF TGTGCCAGCAGGAGACAAGGGGCTAACTATGGCTACACCTTC . TRBV7-9 . TRBJ1-2
CASSQEAPAASYEQYF TGTGCCAGCAGCCAAGAAGCGCCCGCGGCATCCTACGAGCAGTACTTC . TRBV4-2 . TRBJ2-7
CASSLQWQDYGYTF TGTGCCAGCAGTTTACAGTGGCAGGACTATGGCTACACCTTC . TRBV6-5 . TRBJ1-2
CASTLLGLAGAGTGELFF TGCGCCAGCACCCTGCTTGGACTAGCGGGGGCCGGCACCGGGGAGCTGTTTTTT TRBD2 TRBV5-1 few TRBJ2-2
CASSLESSSSGGAYTQYF TGCGCCAGCAGCTTGGAATCGTCTTCTAGCGGGGGGGCCTATACGCAGTATTTT TRBD2 TRBV5-1 once TRBJ2-3
CASSNLGTREEDEQYF TGTGCCAGCAGCAACCTCGGGACTAGGGAGGAAGACGAGCAGTACTTC . TRBV21-1 . TRBJ2-7
CASSLEVNTEAFF TGTGCCAGCAGCCTGGAGGTGAACACTGAAGCTTTCTTT . TRBV13 . TRBJ1-1
CASSSEGRGRNTGELFF TGTGCCAGCAGCTCTGAGGGGCGGGGGAGGAACACCGGGGAGCTGTTTTTT TRBD2 TRBV7-9 few TRBJ2-2
CASSRAIDTWRYGYTF TGTGCCAGCAGCCGCGCCATTGACACCTGGAGGTATGGCTACACCTTC . TRBV6-6 . TRBJ1-2
CSSGADTGELFF TGCAGCTCTGGGGCAGACACCGGGGAGCTGTTTTTT . TRBV29-1 few TRBJ2-2
CASGQGHYGYTF TGTGCCTCTGGACAGGGCCACTATGGCTACACCTTC TRBD1 TRBV7-9 . TRBJ1-2
CSAGGTGTVLF TGCAGTGCTGGGGGGACCGGGACCGTGCTCTTT . TRBV20-1 few TRBJ1-1
CASSESGVAGRNEQFF TGCGCCAGCAGTGAGTCAGGAGTAGCGGGAAGAAATGAGCAGTTCTTC TRBD2 TRBV10-1 few TRBJ2-1
CASSITESTEAFF TGTGCCAGTAGTATAACAGAGAGCACTGAAGCTTTCTTT . TRBV19 . TRBJ1-1
CSSSLSDMSYTF TGTTCCAGCAGCTTATCGGACATGAGCTACACCTTC . TRBV7-9 once TRBJ1-2
CASSPHGAGITEAFF TGTGCCAGCAGCCCGCATGGGGCAGGGATCACTGAAGCTTTCTTT . TRBV7-9 . TRBJ1-1
CASSPRARGAHLRNQPQHF TGTGCCAGCAGCCCCAGGGCCAGGGGCGCCCATCTTAGAAATCAGCCCCAGCATTTT . TRBV21-1 . TRBJ1-5
CASRDTYEQYF TGTGCCAGCAGGGACACCTACGAGCAGTACTTC . TRBV25-1 . TRBJ2-7
CSVSGGTDTQYF TGCAGCGTTTCCGGGGGAACAGATACGCAGTATTTT . TRBV29-1 . TRBJ2-3
CASSLRYRANEKLFF TGTGCCAGCAGCTTGAGGTACAGGGCGAACGAAAAACTGTTTTTT . TRBV5-8 . TRBJ1-4
CASSLVSGVGYNYGYTF TGCGCCAGCAGCTTGGTGTCAGGGGTTGGCTATAACTATGGCTACACCTTC . TRBV5-1 once TRBJ1-2
CASSILSGGVTRGEQFF TGCGCCAGCAGCATTCTTAGCGGGGGCGTCACCCGGGGTGAGCAGTTCTTC TRBD2 TRBV5-1 . TRBJ2-1
CSVEDHLGCGYTF TGCAGCGTTGAAGATCACCTCGGGTGTGGCTACACCTTC . TRBV29-1 . TRBJ1-2
CASSPQGINYGYTF TGTGCCAGCAGCCCACAGGGTATTAACTATGGCTACACCTTC . TRBV2 . TRBJ1-2
CASSRASGASYEQYF TGTGCCAGCAGCCGGGCCAGCGGGGCTTCCTACGAGCAGTACTTC TRBD2 TRBV7-2 . TRBJ2-7
CASSPRQGSGYGYTF TGTGCCAGCTCACCCCGACAGGGCAGTGGCTATGGCTACACCTTC TRBD1 TRBV18 . TRBJ1-2
CASSPRETNEKLFF TGTGCCAGCTCACCGAGAGAGACTAATGAAAAACTGTTTTTT . TRBV18 . TRBJ1-4
CASSSTGGTEAFF TGTGCCAGCTCATCCACAGGGGGCACTGAAGCTTTCTTT TRBD1 TRBV18 . TRBJ1-1
CASSIVQATNYGYTF TGTGCCAGTAGTATTGTGCAGGCAACTAACTATGGCTACACCTTC . TRBV19 . TRBJ1-2
CASSLTVWTGGYNQPQHF TGTGCCAGCAGCTTAACCGTTTGGACAGGGGGCTACAATCAGCCCCAGCATTTT TRBD1 TRBV7-3 . TRBJ1-5
CASSPGQLNTEAFF TGTGCCAGCAGCCCAGGACAGCTGAACACTGAAGCTTTCTTT . TRBV7-6 . TRBJ1-1
CASSLGGQKNYGYTF TGTGCCAGCAGCTTAGGCGGACAGAAGAACTATGGCTACACCTTC . TRBV7-8 once TRBJ1-2
CASSLGAQQGAHSYEQYF TGTGCCAGCAGCTTGGGCGCCCAACAGGGGGCCCACTCCTACGAGCAGTACTTC TRBD1 TRBV5-5 . TRBJ2-7
CASSVRLAGTSQGTGELFF TGTGCCAGCAGCGTTCGACTAGCGGGGACATCCCAGGGGACCGGGGAGCTGTTTTTT TRBD2 TRBV9 once TRBJ2-2
CASSLGQSYGYTF TGTGCCAGCAGCTTAGGACAGAGCTATGGCTACACCTTC . TRBV7-9 . TRBJ1-2
CASRQLGQNYGYTF TGTGCCAGTCGGCAATTGGGACAGAACTATGGCTACACCTTC TRBD1 TRBV19 few TRBJ1-2
CASTSEAFF TGTGCCAGCACCTCTGAAGCTTTCTTT . TRBV7-3 . TRBJ1-1
CASSETSHPTDTQYF TGTGCCAGCAGCGAGACTAGTCATCCGACAGATACGCAGTATTTT . TRBV9 . TRBJ2-3
CASSETGGNQPQHF TGTGCCAGCAGTGAAACAGGGGGCAATCAGCCCCAGCATTTT TRBD1 TRBV25-1 . TRBJ1-5
CASSLVAEGDEKLFF TGCGCCAGCAGCTTGGTTGCTGAAGGAGATGAAAAACTGTTTTTT . TRBV5-1 . TRBJ1-4
CASSVGTSGGASTDTQYF TGTGCCAGCAGCGTGGGGACTAGCGGGGGGGCCTCCACAGATACGCAGTATTTT TRBD2 TRBV9 . TRBJ2-3
CASSVFLGTGAAGKNTEAFF TGTGCCAGCAGTGTGTTCTTAGGGACAGGGGCTGCGGGTAAGAACACTGAAGCTTTCTTT TRBD1 TRBV2 few TRBJ1-1
CASSEVTVSNQPQHF TGTGCCAGCAGTGAAGTAACAGTTAGCAATCAGCCCCAGCATTTT . TRBV2 . TRBJ1-5
CAWTGTGADTEAFF TGTGCCTGGACTGGGACAGGGGCCGACACTGAAGCTTTCTTT TRBD1 TRBV30 . TRBJ1-1
CASSYSAGFNQPQHF TGTGCCAGCAGTTACTCCGCAGGCTTTAATCAGCCCCAGCATTTT . TRBV6-5 . TRBJ1-5
CAWSLWDSPNQPQHF TGTGCCTGGAGTCTATGGGACAGCCCCAATCAGCCCCAGCATTTT TRBD1 TRBV30 . TRBJ1-5
CASSLWAHRGLPAAQHF TGTGCCAGCAGCTTATGGGCTCACAGGGGGCTCCCGGCGGCCCAGCATTTT TRBD1 TRBV7-2 few TRBJ1-5
CASSLEAGVFNNEQFF TGTGCCAGCAGCTTAGAGGCGGGGGTGTTTAACAATGAGCAGTTCTTC TRBD2 TRBV7-9 . TRBJ2-1